The 30 T cell receptor beta chains below come from one sample, sequenced in a study of CXCR3-negative and CXCR3-positive naive CD8 T cells. Antigens of these TCRs are unknown. All TRB cDNA libraries came from 5' RACE performed with UMI labels. TCRdb re-called the 5' RACE reads; every CDR3 protein appears as one record, without DNA. The data include around 66,000 distinct CDR3 sequences; the top ten clones carry 4.8%. Findings and caveats of the study: Compared with CXCR3-negative naive cells, CXCR3-positive naive cells showed more hydrophobic TRB CDR3s.

The sequencing sample was made of naive CXCR3+ CD8+ T cells from blood. Subset indicated: CD45RO-CCR7+CD27+CD95- naive CD8+ T cells expressing CXCR3 (TNR3+). The source of these receptors is a human donor in good health. Some clones in this sample may be carry-over from other donors' samples.

The chain joins TRBV5-1 to TRBJ2-3; TCRdb outputs TRBD2, but without DNA this stays unchecked. CDR3 length: 16 residues. The germline gives CDR1 SGHRS, CDR2 YFSETQ. The CDR3 region is CASSPYLAGAADTQYF.

The chain carries TRBV20-1 and TRBJ2-1; lacking DNA, the TRBD1 call made by TCRdb goes unchecked. The length of the CDR3 is 14 residues. CDR1 DFQATT and CDR2 SNEGSKA come from the germline V gene (reference sequence). CDR3 amino acids: CSARDFVRGNEQFF.

The chain links TRBV29-1 to TRBJ2-1. Looked up from germline, CDR1 is SQVTM and CDR2 is ANQGSEA. The CDR3 sequence is 14 residues long. The CDR3 is CSVEDLRSYNEQFF.

The V gene is TRBV11-2, the J gene TRBJ2-3; without DNA, the TCRdb call of TRBD1 cannot be checked. CDR3 length: 15 amino acids. Germline V CDR1 and CDR2: SGHAT, FQNNGV. The CDR3 is CASSWGGGQEDTQYF. The full variable domain, in which reference TRBV11-2 and TRBJ2-3 provide the parts outside the CDR3, is EAGVAQSPRYKIIEKRQSVAFWCNPISGHATLYWYQQILGQGPKLLIQFQNNGVVDDSQLPKDRFSAERLKGVDSTLKIQPAKLEDSAVYLCASSWGGGQEDTQYFGPGTRLTVL.

The V gene is TRBV7-9, the J gene TRBJ2-1; TCRdb indicates TRBD1, and absent DNA this call remains unverified. CDR1 is SEHNR, CDR2 FQNEAQ, per germline (reference sequence). The CDR3 has 16 residues. The CDR3 region is CASSSSQGGLYNEQFF.

CDR3 in amino acids: CATSDFPTGATDTQYF. This sequence joins TRBV24-1 and TRBJ2-3; the D gene TCRdb calls, TRBD1, cannot be checked with no DNA. This CDR3 contains 16 residues. The germline CDR1 and CDR2 sequences are KGHDR and SFDVKD.

This chain links TRBV7-3 with TRBJ2-1. CDR1 is SGHTA, CDR2 FQGTGA, per germline. CDR3 length: 15 amino acids. The CDR3 loop reads CASSLGATDYNEQFF.

V is TRBV30 and J is TRBJ2-5. CDR1 GTSNPN and CDR2 SVGIG come from the germline V gene (reference sequence). The CDR3 runs to 14 residues. CDR3: CAWSGSAAQETQYF.

The rearrangement uses TRBV29-1 and TRBJ2-1; TCRdb lists TRBD2, though no DNA is available to test this call. Per the germline V gene, CDR1 is SQVTM and CDR2 is ANQGSEA. CDR3 length: 14 amino acids. CDR3 amino acids: CSVETSGVGSEQFF.

V is TRBV19 and J is TRBJ2-7; TCRdb gives TRBD1 as the D gene, but with no DNA this cannot be confirmed. The germline gives CDR1 LNHDA, CDR2 SQIVND (reference sequence). This CDR3 is built from 11 residues. The CDR3 reads CATGQIYEQYF.

This clonotype registers medium-sized by frequency. This sequence joins TRBV6-2 or TRBV6-3 and TRBJ2-7. CDR1 MNHEY and CDR2 SVGEGT come from the germline V gene. CDR3 length: 15 amino acids. This CDR3 is CASSPRGTDLFGGYF.

V usage is TRBV6-5 and J usage is TRBJ2-6; the TCRdb call, TRBD1, lacks DNA for checking. Germline CDR1 and CDR2: MNHEY and SVGAGI. The CDR3 spans 16 residues. CDR3 protein: CASFGGGASGANVLTF.

The chain employs TRBV20-1 and TRBJ2-4; TCRdb selects TRBD2, and the lack of DNA leaves this call unchecked. Germline V lookup: CDR1 DFQATT, CDR2 SNEGSKA (reference sequence). This CDR3 comprises 12 residues. The CDR3 spells CSASDGGDIQYF.

The chain recombines TRBV20-1 with TRBJ2-3; the D call of TRBD1 rests on TCRdb alone, since no DNA is present to check it. The CDR3 is 13 residues long. Germline CDR1 and CDR2: DFQATT and SNEGSKA (reference sequence). This chain's CDR3 is CSARDLGGNTQYF.

The J gene is TRBJ2-5, the V gene TRBV29-1; TCRdb's D call, TRBD1, is unchecked because there is no DNA. The CDR3 length is 12 residues. Looked up from germline, CDR1 is SQVTM and CDR2 is ANQGSEA. CDR3 in amino acids: CSVPRTEETQYF.

This chain uses TRBV7-9 with TRBJ1-1; the D call from TCRdb, TRBD1, cannot be confirmed without DNA. This CDR3 is built from 17 residues. The germline gives CDR1 SEHNR, CDR2 FQNEAQ (reference sequence). CDR3 sequence reads: CATSLGWDRVSDTEAFF.

The chain is built from TRBV7-8 and TRBJ2-1; the TRBD2 assignment by TCRdb is unverifiable without DNA. CDR1 and CDR2 (germline): SGHVS, FQNEAQ. This CDR3 is 16 amino acids long. The CDR3 region is CASSLGSGGVYNEQFF.

The J gene is TRBJ2-7, the V gene TRBV5-5; absent DNA, TCRdb's TRBD1 call cannot be checked. The CDR3 contains 13 residues. Germline CDR1 and CDR2: SGHKS and YYEKEE (reference sequence). The CDR3 loop reads CASSPRGAYEQYF.

The chain employs TRBV20-1 and TRBJ2-1; TCRdb picks TRBD1, but there is no DNA to check that call. Germline CDR1 and CDR2: DFQATT and SNEGSKA (reference sequence). The CDR3 contains 12 residues. This CDR3 reads CSATDSDNEQFF.

This rearrangement joins TRBV19 to TRBJ1-1. This CDR3 spans 13 amino acids. Germline V gives CDR1 LNHDA, CDR2 SQIVND (reference sequence). This CDR3 is CASSIAENTEAFF.

The rearrangement uses TRBV7-7 and TRBJ2-7. The CDR3 consists of 13 residues. From germline, CDR1 is SSHAT and CDR2 FNYEAQ (reference sequence). This CDR3 reads CASSFEQNYEQYF. Combining the CDR3 with reference TRBV7-7 and TRBJ2-7 gives the whole variable domain GAGVSQSPRYKVTKRGQDVTLRCDPISSHATLYWYQQALGQGPEFLTYFNYEAQPDKSGLPSDRFSAERPEGSISTLTIQRTEQRDSAMYRCASSFEQNYEQYFGPGTRLTVT.

V is TRBV29-1 and J is TRBJ2-5; the D gene TCRdb calls, TRBD1, cannot be checked with no DNA. The CDR3 length is 15 residues. Germline CDR1 is SQVTM and CDR2 is ANQGSEA. The CDR3 region is CSVELGEEEQETQYF. Full variable domain (outside the CDR3, taken from reference TRBV29-1 and TRBJ2-5): SAVISQKPSRDICQRGTSLTIQCQVDSQVTMMFWYRQQPGQSLTLIATANQGSEATYESGFVIDKFPISRPNLTFSTLTVSNMSPEDSSIYLCSVELGEEEQETQYFGPGTRLLVL.

The genes are TRBV7-6 and TRBJ2-2; TCRdb's assignment of TRBD2 cannot be checked, as there is no DNA. The CDR3 sequence is 17 residues long. Germline CDR1 reads SGHVS; CDR2 reads FNYEAQ. The chain's CDR3 is CASSLGFPGRDTGELFF.

The chain joins TRBV5-1 to TRBJ2-7; absent DNA, TCRdb's TRBD1 call cannot be checked. Looked up from germline, CDR1 is SGHRS and CDR2 is YFSETQ. The CDR3 length is 15 residues. CDR3 in amino acids: CASSERGQGSYEQYF.

The chain uses TRBV2 and TRBJ2-5; TCRdb's D call of TRBD1 is untestable without DNA. Germline values: CDR1 SNHLY, CDR2 FYNNEI. This CDR3 is built from 15 residues. CDR3 sequence: CASSEGTGGVETQYF.

The chain uses TRBV5-6 and TRBJ1-2. The CDR3 totals 15 residues. CDR1 is SGHDT, CDR2 YYEEEE, per germline. The CDR3: CASSFREAGYYGYTF.

The rearrangement links TRBV29-1 to TRBJ2-1. In germline, CDR1 is SQVTM, CDR2 ANQGSEA. This CDR3 is 13 amino acids long. This CDR3 reads CSDGQETYNEQFF.

The chain uses TRBV12-3 or TRBV12-4 and TRBJ1-5; TCRdb designates TRBD1, a call that cannot be tested without DNA. This CDR3 region has 16 residues. The CDR3: CASSLDRGISNQPQHF.

This sequence joins TRBV20-1 and TRBJ2-7; absent DNA, TCRdb's TRBD2 call cannot be checked. The CDR3 covers 16 residues. CDR1 DFQATT and CDR2 SNEGSKA come from the germline V gene (reference sequence). This CDR3 reads CSAIIPGLAGEYEQYF.

CDR3 amino acids: CASSFFSINTGELFF. The rearrangement joins TRBV28 to TRBJ2-2. CDR3 length equals 15 residues. The germline CDR1 and CDR2 sequences are MDHEN and SYDVKM.